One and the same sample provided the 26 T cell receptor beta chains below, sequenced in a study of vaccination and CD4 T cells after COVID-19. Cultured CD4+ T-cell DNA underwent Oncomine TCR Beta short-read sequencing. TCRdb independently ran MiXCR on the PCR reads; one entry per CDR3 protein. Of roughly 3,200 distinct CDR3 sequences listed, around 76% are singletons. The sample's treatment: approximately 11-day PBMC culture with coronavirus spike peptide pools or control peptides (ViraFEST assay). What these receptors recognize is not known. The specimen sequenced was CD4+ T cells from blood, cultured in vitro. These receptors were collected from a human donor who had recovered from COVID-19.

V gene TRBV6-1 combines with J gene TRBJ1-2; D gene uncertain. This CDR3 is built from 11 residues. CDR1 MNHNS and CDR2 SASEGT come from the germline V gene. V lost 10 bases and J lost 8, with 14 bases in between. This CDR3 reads CAISSHGGYTF. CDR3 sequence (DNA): TGTGCCATTTCAAGCCATGGGGGCTACACCTTC.

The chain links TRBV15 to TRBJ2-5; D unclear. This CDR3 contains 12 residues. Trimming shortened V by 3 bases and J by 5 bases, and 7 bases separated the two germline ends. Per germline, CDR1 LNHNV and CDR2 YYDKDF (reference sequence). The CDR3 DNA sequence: TGTGCCACCAGCAGTAGTGGGGAGACCCAGTACTTC. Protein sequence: CATSSSGETQYF.

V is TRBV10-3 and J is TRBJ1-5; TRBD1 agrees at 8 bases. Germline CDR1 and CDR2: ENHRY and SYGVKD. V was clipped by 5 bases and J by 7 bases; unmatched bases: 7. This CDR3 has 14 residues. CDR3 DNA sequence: TGTGCCATCAGTCCAGGGGGCGGAGGACAGCCCCAGCATTTT. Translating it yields CAISPGGGGQPQHF.

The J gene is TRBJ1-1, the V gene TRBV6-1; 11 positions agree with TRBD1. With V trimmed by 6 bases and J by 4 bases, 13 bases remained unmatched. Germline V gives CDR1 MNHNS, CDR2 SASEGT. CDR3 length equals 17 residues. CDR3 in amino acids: CASRPGQGAQESTEAFF. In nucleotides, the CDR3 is TGTGCCAGCAGGCCCGGACAGGGGGCTCAGGAGAGCACTGAAGCTTTCTTT.

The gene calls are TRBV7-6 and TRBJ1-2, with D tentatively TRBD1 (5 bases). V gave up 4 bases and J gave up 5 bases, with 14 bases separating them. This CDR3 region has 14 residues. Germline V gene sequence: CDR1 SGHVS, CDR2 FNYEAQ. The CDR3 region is CASSSRIGGYGYTF. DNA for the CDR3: TGTGCCAGCAGCTCTAGGATTGGGGGATATGGCTACACCTTC.

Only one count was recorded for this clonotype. The CDR3 bases are TGCAGTGTGCTATTGTCTAAGGGACAGCCCCAGCATTTT. This encodes CSVLLSKGQPQHF. The rearrangement links TRBV20-1 to TRBJ1-5; D remains ambiguous. The CDR3 sequence is 13 residues long. V shed 7 bases and J shed 7 bases, with 17 bases lying between them. Germline CDR1 reads DFQATT; CDR2 reads SNEGSKA (reference sequence).

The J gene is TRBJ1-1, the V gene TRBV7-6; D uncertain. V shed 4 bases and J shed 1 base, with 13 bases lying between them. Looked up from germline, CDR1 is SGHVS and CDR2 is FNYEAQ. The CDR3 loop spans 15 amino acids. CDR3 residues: CASSSGLLSNTEAFF. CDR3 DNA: TGTGCCAGCAGCTCAGGCCTCCTTTCGAACACTGAAGCTTTCTTT.

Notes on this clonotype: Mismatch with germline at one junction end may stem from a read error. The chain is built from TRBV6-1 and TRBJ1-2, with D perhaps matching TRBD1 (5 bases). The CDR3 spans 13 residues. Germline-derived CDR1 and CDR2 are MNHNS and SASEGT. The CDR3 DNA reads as TGCGCCAGTCGACGGGGCCCCAACTATGGCTACACCTTC. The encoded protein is CASRRGPNYGYTF.

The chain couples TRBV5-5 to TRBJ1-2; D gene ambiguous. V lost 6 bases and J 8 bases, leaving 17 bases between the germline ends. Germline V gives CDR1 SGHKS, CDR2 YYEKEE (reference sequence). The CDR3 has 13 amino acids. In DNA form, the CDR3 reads TGTGCCAGCACCACGGGAGGGAATAGGGGCTACACCTTC. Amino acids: CASTTGGNRGYTF.

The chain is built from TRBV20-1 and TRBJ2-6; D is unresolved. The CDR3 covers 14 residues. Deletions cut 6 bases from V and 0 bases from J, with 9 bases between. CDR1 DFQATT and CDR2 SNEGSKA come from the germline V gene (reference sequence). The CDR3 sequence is CSAPAVSGANVLTF. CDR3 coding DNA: TGCAGTGCGCCGGCAGTCTCTGGGGCCAACGTCCTGACTTTC.

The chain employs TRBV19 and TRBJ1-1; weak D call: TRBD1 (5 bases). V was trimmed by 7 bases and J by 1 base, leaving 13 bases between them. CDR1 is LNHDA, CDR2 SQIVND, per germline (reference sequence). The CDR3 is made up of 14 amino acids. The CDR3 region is CASTSQASNTEAFF. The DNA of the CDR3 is TGTGCCAGTACCTCACAGGCCTCGAACACTGAAGCTTTCTTT.

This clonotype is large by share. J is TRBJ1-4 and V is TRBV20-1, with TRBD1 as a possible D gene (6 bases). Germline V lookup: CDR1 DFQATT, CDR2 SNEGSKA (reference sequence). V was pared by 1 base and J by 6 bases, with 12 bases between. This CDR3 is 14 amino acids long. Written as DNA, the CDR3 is TGCAGTGCTAGAGTAGGGGGGACCTATGAAAAACTGTTTTTT. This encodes CSARVGGTYEKLFF.

The chain's CDR3 is CAWSVTNYGYTF. The CDR3 nucleotides read TGTGCCTGGAGTGTAACGAACTATGGCTACACCTTC. The chain combines TRBV30 with TRBJ1-2; D not certain. V was shortened by 0 bases and J by 2 bases, with 4 bases between the two germline ends. CDR1 is GTSNPN, CDR2 SVGIG, per germline (reference sequence). The CDR3 contains 12 residues.

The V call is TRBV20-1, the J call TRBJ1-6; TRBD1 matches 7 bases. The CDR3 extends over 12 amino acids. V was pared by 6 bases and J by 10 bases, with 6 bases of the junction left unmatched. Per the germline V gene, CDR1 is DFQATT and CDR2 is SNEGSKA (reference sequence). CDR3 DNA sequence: TGCAGTGCCCCCGACAGGGACTCACCCCTCCACTTT. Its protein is CSAPDRDSPLHF.

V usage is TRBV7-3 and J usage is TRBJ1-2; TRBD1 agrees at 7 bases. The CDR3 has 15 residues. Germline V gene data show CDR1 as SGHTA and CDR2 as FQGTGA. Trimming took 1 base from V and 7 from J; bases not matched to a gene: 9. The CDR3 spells CASSLKAGGKSGYTF. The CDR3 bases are TGTGCCAGCAGCTTAAAGGCAGGGGGGAAGTCTGGCTACACCTTC.

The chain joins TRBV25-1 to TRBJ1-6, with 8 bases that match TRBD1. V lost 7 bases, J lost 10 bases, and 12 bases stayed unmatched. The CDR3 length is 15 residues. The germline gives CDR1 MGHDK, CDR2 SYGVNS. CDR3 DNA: TGTGCCAGCACGGCCTTGGACAGGGAGTCCTCACCCCTCCACTTT. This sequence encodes CASTALDRESSPLHF. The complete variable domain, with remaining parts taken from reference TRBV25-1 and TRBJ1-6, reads EADIYQTPRYLVIGTGKKITLECSQTMGHDKMYWYQQDPGMELHLIHYSYGVNSTEKGDLSSESTVSRIRTEHFPLTLESARPSHTSQYLCASTALDRESSPLHFGNGTRLTVT.

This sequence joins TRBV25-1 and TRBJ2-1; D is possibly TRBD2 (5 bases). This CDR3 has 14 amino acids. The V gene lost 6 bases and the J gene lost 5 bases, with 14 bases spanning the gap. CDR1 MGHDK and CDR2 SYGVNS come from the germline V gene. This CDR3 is CASSQLTSNNEQFF. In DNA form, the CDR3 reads TGTGCCAGCAGCCAACTAACTAGTAACAATGAGCAGTTCTTC.

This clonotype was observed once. CDR3 DNA sequence: TGTGCCATCAGTGGGTTTGGGCAGGGCGGCCAAGAGACCCAGTACTTC. It encodes CAISGFGQGGQETQYF. The V call is TRBV10-3, the J call TRBJ2-5, with D possibly TRBD1 on 5 matching bases. CDR3 length: 16 amino acids. The ends were cut back, 4 bases at V and 1 base at J, with 16 bases in the middle. Germline V gene sequence: CDR1 ENHRY, CDR2 SYGVKD.

Here the CDR3 reads CASDRGVGQPQHF. The CDR3 coding sequence is TGTGCCAGCGACAGGGGAGTAGGGCAGCCCCAGCATTTT. V usage is TRBV6-1 and J usage is TRBJ1-5; 8 bases are a match to TRBD1. J gave up 7 bases and V 8 bases, and 7 bases lay outside the gene matches. The CDR3 spans 13 residues. Per germline, CDR1 MNHNS and CDR2 SASEGT.

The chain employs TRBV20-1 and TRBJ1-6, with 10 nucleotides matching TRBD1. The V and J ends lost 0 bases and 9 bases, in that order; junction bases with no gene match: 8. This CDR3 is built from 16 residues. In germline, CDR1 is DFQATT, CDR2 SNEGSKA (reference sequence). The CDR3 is CSARDGGQGLGSPLHF. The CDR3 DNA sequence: TGCAGTGCTAGAGATGGGGGACAGGGGCTTGGTTCACCCCTCCACTTT.

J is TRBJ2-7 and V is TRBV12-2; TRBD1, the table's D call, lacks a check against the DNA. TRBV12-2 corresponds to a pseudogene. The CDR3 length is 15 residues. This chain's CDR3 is CASRLPCRGSTEQYF. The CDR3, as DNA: TGTGCAAGTCGCTTACCCTGCCGGGGGAGTACTGAGCAGTACTTC.

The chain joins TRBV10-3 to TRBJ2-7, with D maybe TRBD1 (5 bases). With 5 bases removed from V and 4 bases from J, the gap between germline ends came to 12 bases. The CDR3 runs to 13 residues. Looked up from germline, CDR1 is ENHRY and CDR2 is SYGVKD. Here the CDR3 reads CAISTQVGYEQYF. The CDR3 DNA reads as TGTGCCATCAGTACACAGGTTGGTTACGAGCAGTACTTC.

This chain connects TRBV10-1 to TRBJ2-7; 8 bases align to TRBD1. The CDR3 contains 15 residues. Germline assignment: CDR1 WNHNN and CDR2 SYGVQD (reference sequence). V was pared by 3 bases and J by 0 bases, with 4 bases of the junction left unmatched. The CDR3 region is CASSDRTGSSYEQYF. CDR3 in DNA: TGCGCCAGCAGTGATCGGACAGGGAGCTCCTACGAGCAGTACTTC.

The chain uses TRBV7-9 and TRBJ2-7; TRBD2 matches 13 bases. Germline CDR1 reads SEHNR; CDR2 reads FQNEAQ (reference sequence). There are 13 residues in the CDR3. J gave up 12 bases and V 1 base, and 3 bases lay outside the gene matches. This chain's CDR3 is CASSLGLAGGLYF. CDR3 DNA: TGTGCCAGCAGCTTAGGACTAGCGGGGGGCCTGTACTTC.

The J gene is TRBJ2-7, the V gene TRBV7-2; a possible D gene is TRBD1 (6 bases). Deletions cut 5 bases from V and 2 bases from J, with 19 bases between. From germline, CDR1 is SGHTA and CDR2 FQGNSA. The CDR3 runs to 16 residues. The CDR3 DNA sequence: TGTGCCAGCAGCCGGGCGCTGGGGACACTACCCTACGAGCAGTACTTC. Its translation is CASSRALGTLPYEQYF. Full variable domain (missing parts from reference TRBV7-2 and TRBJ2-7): GAGVSQSPSNKVTEKGKDVELRCDPISGHTALYWYRQSLGQGLEFLIYFQGNSAPDKSGLPSDRFSAERTGGSVSTLTIQRTQQEDSAVYLCASSRALGTLPYEQYFGPGTRLTVT.

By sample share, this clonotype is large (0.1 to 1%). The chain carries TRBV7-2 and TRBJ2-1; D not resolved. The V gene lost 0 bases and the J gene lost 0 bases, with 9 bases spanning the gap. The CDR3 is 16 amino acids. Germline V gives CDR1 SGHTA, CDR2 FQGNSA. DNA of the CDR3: TGTGCCAGCAGCTTAGCGGAGCTCCGCTCCTACAATGAGCAGTTCTTC. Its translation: CASSLAELRSYNEQFF.